This entry features one T cell receptor beta chain sequence. This specimen belongs to a study of blood T cell repertoires in COVID-19. For the study at large: Donors in the United States, Italy and Spain gave samples during acute or convalescent COVID-19. The analysed material was cDNA or gDNA that came from T cells, B-cell-depleted T cells, or PBMCs.

Original handling: Counts of nucleated cells, estimated from reference gene primer amplification, were obtained. Sequencing used immunoSEQ multiplex PCR; TCRdb keeps in-frame clones, though not all of them. The V and J calls and clone size were taken over from that table, and D and trimming were inferred from the DNA. The sample carries about 250,000 clones, under 90% recorded once. Germline V gene lookup returns CDR1 LNHDA and CDR2 SQIVND (reference sequence). The CDR3 contains 14 residues. Unmatched junction bases numbered 8, after V lost 6 bases and J lost 4 bases. The chain links TRBV19 to TRBJ1-2; TRBD1 matches at 7 bases. The clonotype comes from a woman aged 40 to 55 who had recovered from COVID-19. The sample was peripheral blood. The CDR3 is CASSPGTDPYGYTF. The CDR3 DNA follows: TGTGCCAGTAGCCCCGGGACAGATCCCTATGGCTACACCTTC. The full variable domain, with the rest looked up from reference TRBV19 and TRBJ1-2, is DGGITQSPKYLFRKEGQNVTLSCEQNLNHDAMYWYRQDPGQGLRLIYYSQIVNDFQKGDIAEGYSVSREKKESFPLTVTSAQKNPTAFYLCASSPGTDPYGYTFGSGTRLTVV.